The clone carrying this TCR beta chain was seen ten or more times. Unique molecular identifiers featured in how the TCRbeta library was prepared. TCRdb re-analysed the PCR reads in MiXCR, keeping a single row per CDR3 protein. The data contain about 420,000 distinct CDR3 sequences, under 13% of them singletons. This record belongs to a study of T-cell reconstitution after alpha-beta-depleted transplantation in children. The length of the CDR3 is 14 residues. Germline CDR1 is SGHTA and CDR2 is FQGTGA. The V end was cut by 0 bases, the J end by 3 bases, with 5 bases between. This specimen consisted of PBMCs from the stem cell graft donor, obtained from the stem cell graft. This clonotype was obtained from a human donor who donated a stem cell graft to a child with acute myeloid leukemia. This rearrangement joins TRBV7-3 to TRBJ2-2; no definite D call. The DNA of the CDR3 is TGTGCCAGCAGCTTAACAGGTTACACCGGGGAGCTGTTTTTT. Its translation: CASSLTGYTGELFF.